Following are 7 T cell receptor beta chains from one sample sequenced in a study of blood T cells in healthy people across ages (dated by TCRdb to about 2015). The library was made by 5' RACE. This sample was sequenced with an Illumina HiSeq 2500. The second PCR ran for roughly 7 to 12 cycles and used a J-beta primer mix along with a sample-barcoded 5' primer. The raw public reads went through TCRdb reprocessing: fastp at Q25, MiXCR clone calling, in-frame beta chains kept. Identical CDR3 protein sequences are pooled into one entry, listed with their most common genes and DNA. The sample table holds 540,000 or so distinct CDR3 sequences, of which 27% were seen once. The ten largest clones add up to about 18% of the sample. Input material: blood. All receptors derive from a woman in her seventies in good health.

This clonotype was recorded many times. In DNA form, the CDR3 reads TGTGCCAGCAGCCCCAGGGGACTATCCTACGAGCAGTACTTC. Its translation is CASSPRGLSYEQYF. The chain joins TRBV21-1 to TRBJ2-7; TRBD2, the table's D call, was not compared with the DNA. TRBV21-1 is shown as a pseudogene. The CDR3 runs 14 residues.

This clonotype showed up many times. A junction end diverges from the germline sequence, so it may reflect a read error. The chain joins TRBV6-2 or TRBV6-3 to TRBJ2-7; D gene ambiguous. Germline V lookup: CDR1 MNHEY, CDR2 SVGEGT. The CDR3 contains 11 residues. CDR3 nucleotides: TGTGCCAGCAGCCCGAAGGGCGAGCAGTATTTC. This sequence encodes CASSPKGEQYF.

This clonotype was observed a handful of times. The V gene is TRBV5-1, the J gene TRBJ2-5; D remains ambiguous. Trimming removed 0 bases from V and 5 bases from J, with 17 bases in between. CDR1 and CDR2 from the germline V gene are SGHRS and YFSETQ. The CDR3 is 16 residues long. The CDR3 is CASSLGVPSGLETQYF. For the CDR3, the DNA is TGCGCCAGCAGCTTGGGGGTCCCCTCTGGGTTGGAGACCCAGTACTTC.

The chain employs TRBV4-2 and TRBJ2-4, with D perhaps being TRBD1 or TRBD2 (6 bases each). The CDR3 has 19 residues. Per the germline V gene, CDR1 is LGHNA and CDR2 is YNFKEQ. Deletions cut 1 base from V and 0 bases from J, with 19 bases between. CDR3 sequence (DNA): TGTGCCAGCAGCCAAGCTCCAGCCGGGGGCGGTGTAGCCAAAAACATTCAGTACTTC. As protein: CASSQAPAGGGVAKNIQYF.

This clonotype was seen a few times. J is TRBJ1-1 and V is TRBV3-1; TRBD1 might be the D (5 bases). The CDR3 is 14 amino acids. V lost 7 bases and J lost 0, with 12 bases in between. Germline loops: CDR1 LGHDT, CDR2 YNNKEL (reference sequence). DNA of the CDR3: TGTGCCAGCAACCGCGCGGGGGTGAACACTGAAGCTTTCTTT. Translated: CASNRAGVNTEAFF.

The V and J genes are TRBV6-2 or TRBV6-3 and TRBJ1-2; 7 bases match TRBD1. The CDR3 length is 16 residues. Losses at the gene ends were 5 bases for V and 4 bases for J; bases not matched to a gene: 13. Germline CDR1 is MNHEY and CDR2 is SVGEGT. The CDR3 sequence: CASSNFRDSASYGYTF. CDR3 sequence (DNA): TGTGCCAGCAGTAATTTCCGGGACAGCGCATCCTATGGCTACACCTTC.

This clonotype was counted ten times or more. The chain links TRBV24-1 to TRBJ2-1; 7 positions match TRBD2. Unmatched junction bases numbered 8, after V lost 3 bases and J lost 7 bases. The germline V gene encodes CDR1 KGHDR and CDR2 SFDVKD. The CDR3 length is 15 residues. The CDR3 DNA sequence: TGTGCCACCAGTGATCCAGCGGGGACGGGTAATGAGCAGTTCTTC. It is translated as CATSDPAGTGNEQFF.